This T cell receptor (beta chain) comes out of a study of graft-versus-host responses after intestinal transplantation. Study-wide background: Transplant types were multivisceral, liver-intestinal, or isolated intestinal. The study's findings and limits: Analysis identified GvH clones in recipient marrow, with some appearing first in ileum or blood. With peak circulating GvH clone levels came an association with early post-transplant HvG declines.

Assay: immunoSEQ multiplex PCR; the TCRdb copy retains only in-frame clones and omits some. There are almost 70,000 clones in the sample; roughly 92% occur only once, and roughly 6.7% lies in the top ten. A note on this clone: What it binds is unknown.

This sequence originates from a human patient who received an intestinal transplant, so some T cells may come from the graft donor. Source: bone marrow, taken approximately 740 days after intestinal transplantation.

CDR3 coding DNA: TGTGCCAGCAGCTTAGAAGGCGGGATGAACACCGGGGAGCTGTTTTTT. It specifies CASSLEGGMNTGELFF. The rearrangement links TRBV11-3 to TRBJ2-2, with a tentative D call TRBD2 (6 bases). Deletions cut 0 bases from V and 1 base from J, with 9 bases between. The CDR3 spans 16 residues. Looked up from germline, CDR1 is SGHNT and CDR2 is YENEEA.